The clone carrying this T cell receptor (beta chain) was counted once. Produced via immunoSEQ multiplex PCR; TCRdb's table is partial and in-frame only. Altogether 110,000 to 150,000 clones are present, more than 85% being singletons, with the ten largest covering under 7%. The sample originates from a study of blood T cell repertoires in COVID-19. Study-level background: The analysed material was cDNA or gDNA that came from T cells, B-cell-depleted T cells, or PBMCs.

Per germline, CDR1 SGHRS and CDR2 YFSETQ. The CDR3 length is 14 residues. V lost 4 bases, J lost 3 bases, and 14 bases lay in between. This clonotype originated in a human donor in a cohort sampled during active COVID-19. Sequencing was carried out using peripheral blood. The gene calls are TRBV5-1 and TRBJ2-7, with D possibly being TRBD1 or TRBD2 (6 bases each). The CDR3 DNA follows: TGCGCCAGCAGCCTGGGGGGCGGTTTCTACGAGCAGTACTTC. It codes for CASSLGGGFYEQYF.